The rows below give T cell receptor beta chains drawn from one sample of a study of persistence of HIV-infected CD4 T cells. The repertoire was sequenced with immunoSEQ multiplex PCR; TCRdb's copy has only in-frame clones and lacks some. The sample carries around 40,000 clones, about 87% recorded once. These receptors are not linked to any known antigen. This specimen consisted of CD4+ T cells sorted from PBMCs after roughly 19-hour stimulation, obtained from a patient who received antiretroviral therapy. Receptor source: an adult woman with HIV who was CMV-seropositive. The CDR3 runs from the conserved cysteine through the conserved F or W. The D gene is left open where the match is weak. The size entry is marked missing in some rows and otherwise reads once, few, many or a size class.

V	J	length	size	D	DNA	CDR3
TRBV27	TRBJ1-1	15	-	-	TGTGCCAGCAAAAAGGGAGGACAAATGAACACTGAAGCTTTCTTT	CASKKGGQMNTEAFF
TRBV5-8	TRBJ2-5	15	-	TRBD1	TGTGCCAGCAGAAGCCGTGACAGGGGGCGAGAGACCCAGTACTTC	CASRSRDRGRETQYF
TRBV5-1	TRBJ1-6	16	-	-	TGCGCCAGCAGCTCTCAAGTGACAGGTCCTAATTCACCCCTCCACTTT	CASSSQVTGPNSPLHF
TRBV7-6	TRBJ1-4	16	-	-	TGTGCCAGCAGCTCGTCCCACGGGGGGGTGTCTGAAAAACTGTTTTTT	CASSSSHGGVSEKLFF
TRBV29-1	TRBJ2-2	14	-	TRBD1	TGCAGCGTTGAGACAGGGTCGGGCACCGGGGAGCTGTTTTTT	CSVETGSGTGELFF
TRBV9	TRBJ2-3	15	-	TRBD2	TGTGCCAGCAGCTTTAGCGGGGGGGCGACAGATACGCAGTATTTT	CASSFSGGATDTQYF
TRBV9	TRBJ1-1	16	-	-	TGTGCCAGCAGCGTAGACCCTACAGGAGTGAACACTGAAGCTTTCTTT	CASSVDPTGVNTEAFF
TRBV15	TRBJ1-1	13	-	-	TGTGCCACCAGCAGAGGTAAGACAGATGAAGCTTTCTTT	CATSRGKTDEAFF
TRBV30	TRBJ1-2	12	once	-	TGTGCCTGGTCCGCAGGTTCTGATGGCTACACCTTC	CAWSAGSDGYTF
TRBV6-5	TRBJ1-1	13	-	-	TGTGCCAGCATCCCAACGGGGGGCACTGAAGCTTTCTTT	CASIPTGGTEAFF
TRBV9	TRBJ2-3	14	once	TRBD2	TGTGCCAGCAGCACCCAGACTAGCGGGGATACGCAGTATTTT	CASSTQTSGDTQYF
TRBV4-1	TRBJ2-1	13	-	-	TGCGCCAGCAGCCTCCCCTTAGCGGCTGAGCAGTTCTTC	CASSLPLAAEQFF
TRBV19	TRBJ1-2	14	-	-	TGTGCCAGTACTCCCAGGGAACGCGCCTATGGCTACACCTTC	CASTPRERAYGYTF
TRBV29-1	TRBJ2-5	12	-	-	TGCAGCGTTGAAGGTCGGGGGGAGACCCAGTACTTC	CSVEGRGETQYF
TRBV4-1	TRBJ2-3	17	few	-	TGCGCCAGCAGCCAGCAGGTGGGGAGCGGTATCACAGATACGCAGTATTTT	CASSQQVGSGITDTQYF
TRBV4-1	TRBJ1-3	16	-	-	TGCGCCAGCAGCCACCCTCAGATAGACCCCCGCCACACCATATATTTT	CASSHPQIDPRHTIYF
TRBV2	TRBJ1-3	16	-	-	TGTGCCAGCAGAGCCTCTGGGGGGACATCTGGAAACACCATATATTTT	CASRASGGTSGNTIYF
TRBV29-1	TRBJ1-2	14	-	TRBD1	TGCAGCGTTGAAAGACAGGGGAATTTTAATGGCTACACCTTC	CSVERQGNFNGYTF
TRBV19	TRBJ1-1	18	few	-	TGTGCCAGTAGTACCAAGTGGGGGGTCAGGGGACCGAACACTGAAGCTTTCTTT	CASSTKWGVRGPNTEAFF
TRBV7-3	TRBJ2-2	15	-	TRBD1	TGTGCCAGCAGCTTAACGGGACAGGGAACCGGGGAGCTGTTTTTT	CASSLTGQGTGELFF
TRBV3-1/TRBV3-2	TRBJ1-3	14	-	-	TGTGCCAGCAGCCAAGGGGCGAGGCGAAACACCATATATTTT	CASSQGARRNTIYF
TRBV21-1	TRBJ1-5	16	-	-	TGTGCCAGCAGCCGAGGGACAGCCGGGAGCAATCAGCCCCAGCATTTT	CASSRGTAGSNQPQHF
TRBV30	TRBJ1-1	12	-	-	TGTGCCTGGAGTTCCCTTTACACTGAAGCTTTCTTT	CAWSSLYTEAFF
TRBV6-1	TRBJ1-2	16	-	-	TGTGCCAGCAGTGGGGGGACGGTACCCTCTGGCTATGGCTACACCTTC	CASSGGTVPSGYGYTF
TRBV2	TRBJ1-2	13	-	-	TGTGCCAGCACCTCCCGGGGCGGCTATGGCTACACCTTC	CASTSRGGYGYTF
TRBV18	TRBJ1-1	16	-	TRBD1	TGTGCCAGCTCACCAGAACAGGGGGGTTTGAACACTGAAGCTTTCTTT	CASSPEQGGLNTEAFF
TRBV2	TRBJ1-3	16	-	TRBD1	TGTGCCAGCAGCCCACGTACAGGGGTCTCTGGAAACACCATATATTTT	CASSPRTGVSGNTIYF
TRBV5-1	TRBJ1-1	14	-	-	TGCGCCAGCAGCTTAAGCGGGGTGAACACTGAAGCTTTCTTT	CASSLSGVNTEAFF
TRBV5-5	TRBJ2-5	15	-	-	TGTGCCAGCAGCCCGATCGTTGAGGGGCAAGAGACCCAGTACTTC	CASSPIVEGQETQYF
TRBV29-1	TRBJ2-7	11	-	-	TGCAGCGTTGACTTAGGGCACGAGCAGTACTTC	CSVDLGHEQYF
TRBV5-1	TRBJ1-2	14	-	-	TGCGCCAGCAGCTTCCAGACCTCTAACTATGGCTACACCTTC	CASSFQTSNYGYTF
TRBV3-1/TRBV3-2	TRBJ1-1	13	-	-	TGTGCCAGCAGCCAAGATCGTAACACTGAAGCTTTCTTT	CASSQDRNTEAFF
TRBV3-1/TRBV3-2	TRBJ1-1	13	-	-	TGTGCCAGCAGCCAAGTAGCTGGGACTGAAGCTTTCTTT	CASSQVAGTEAFF
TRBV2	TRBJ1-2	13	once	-	TGTGCCAGCAGTGGCAGAGGGACTTCTGGCTACACCTTC	CASSGRGTSGYTF
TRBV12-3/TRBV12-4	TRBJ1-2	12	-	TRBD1	TGTGCCAGCAGCCAGGGGGGCTATGGCTACACCTTC	CASSQGGYGYTF
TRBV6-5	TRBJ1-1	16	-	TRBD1	TGTGCCAGCAGTTACTCAGGGGGCTTCATGAACACTGAAGCTTTCTTT	CASSYSGGFMNTEAFF
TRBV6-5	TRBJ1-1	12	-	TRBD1	TGTGCCAGCAGTCCACAGGGGGACAAAGCTTTCTTT	CASSPQGDKAFF
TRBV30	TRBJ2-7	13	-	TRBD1	TGTGCCTGGACAAAGACAGGGTACTACGAGCAGTACTTC	CAWTKTGYYEQYF
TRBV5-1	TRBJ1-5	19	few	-	TGCGCCAGCAGCAGACCCAGACAGGAGTGGGATGCGGTTAATCAGCCCCAGCATTTT	CASSRPRQEWDAVNQPQHF
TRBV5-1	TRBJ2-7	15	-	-	TGCGCCAGCAGCTCGCGGACGGGAAGCTCCTACGAGCAGTACTTC	CASSSRTGSSYEQYF